What follows describes a single T cell receptor beta chain. Its antigen is currently not known. No base quality information exists; no much larger clone differs at one position. V is cut back by 1 base and J by 0 bases, with 9 bases in the junction unmatched. CDR1 and CDR2 are drawn from the germline V gene: SGHVS, FNYEAQ. The CDR3 starts with the cysteine, ends with the phenylalanine, and has 17 residues. Of all the DNA, just the CDR3 is kept, 51 bases in frame from base 1. The cohort comprised 666 healthy bone marrow donors. All cohort members were sampled while nominally healthy, although unrecorded immune exposures were likely present. The donor tested CMV seronegative and was one of the 352 seronegative cohort members. A peripheral blood sample was collected from each donor, and TCR beta sequencing was performed on peripheral blood mononuclear cells. Genomic DNA extraction from the blood cell samples was performed with the Qiagen DNeasy Blood Extraction Kit.

The source of the sample is a study of cytomegalovirus exposure and HLA in healthy donors (dated by TCRdb to 2015 to 2018). Regarding the complete study: An earlier analysis of a few hundred of the donors reported approximately 260 Gb of sequence data and 90 million to 120 million unique TCR beta sequences obtained from about 179 million T cells. HLA typing included class I and class II loci at four-digit resolution. Donor age, sex, ethnicity and CMV serostatus were compiled together with the repertoire data. The later analysis used no new phenotypic data to find candidate immune exposures, relying instead on TCR beta sequences and their occurrence across donors. Across some 400 genotyped donors of the cohort, an average of approximately 240,000 unique TCR beta nucleotide sequences per donor were sequenced, and approximately 17% of those sequences were non-productive. Every repertoire in the discovery cohort had been generated on one and the same sequencing platform. Roughly 300 gigabases of sequencing data and approximately 91 million unique TCR sequences made up an early release that covered fewer than 650 HLA-typed donors. To predict cytomegalovirus infection status, the study brought together high-throughput TCR immunosequencing, statistical association of individual TCRs with disease status, and machine learning. An earlier analysis of a few hundred of the donors applied high-throughput TCR beta sequencing to assess whether each TCR beta V gene segment acted as functional or pseudogenic. Using immunosequencing, the study profiled T cell repertoires from 500 to 800 subjects and related those repertoires to cytomegalovirus serostatus. A later analysis re-analyzed previously published TCR beta repertoires from 650 to 800 donors and added high-resolution HLA genotyping to study TCR occurrence patterns. In addition to the first cohort of approximately 670 subjects, a separate validation cohort of around 110 different subjects was used. Of the roughly 410 genotyped donors, 75% to 85% were placed in the genetic ancestry cluster associated with self-reported Caucasian donors. Genome-wide SNP genotypes for about three fifths of the roughly 700 donors were used in a later genetic analysis, which treated that subset as a discovery cohort. The aim of the study was to test whether cataloging public T cell receptors could identify signatures of past pathogen exposure. The number of typed donors differed by locus: about 629-630 for A, B, C, DRB1 and DQB1; 522 for DQA1; roughly 600 for DPA1; and roughly 470 for DPB1. Roughly 5 DR-DQ haplotypes were handled as single units for association and clustering, since linkage in the cohort was strong.

Libraries were built with the immunoSEQ multiplex PCR assay. For the multiplex PCR, a mixture combining 60 forward primers for TCR Vbeta segments and 13 reverse primers for TCR Jbeta segments was used. The CDR3 region of rearranged TCR beta genes was amplified from genomic DNA with a multiplex PCR assay. The amplified TCR beta libraries were sequenced on the Illumina HiSeq System as 87-base-pair reads. In the authors' own workflow: In a later analysis, some 80 million unique TCR beta chains were counted across the approximately 620 repertoires, and around 10 million of these chains were shared by at least two donors. A nearest-neighbor algorithm error-corrected the raw reads and collapsed the reads into unique sequences, merging closely related sequences to remove PCR and sequencing errors. Alignment of CDR3 sequences to IMGT reference sequences was used to assign V, D and J gene segments. For a sequence to be retained, at least a six-nucleotide match to both a V gene segment and a J gene segment was required. Rearrangements were classified as productive when the CDR3 lacked stop codons and remained in frame with V and J, and all other rearrangements were classified as non-productive. CDR3 was defined according to IMGT convention as the region running from the second conserved V-encoded cysteine to the conserved J-encoded phenylalanine. Sequences without an unambiguous match to a single V gene segment were excluded from the earlier analysis of 587 of the donors. In an earlier analysis of some 590 of the donors, V segments were called functional above 56.7% productive rearrangements and were called segregating when the between-donor standard deviation exceeded 5%. A statistical classification framework was built for diagnosing cytomegalovirus status from the catalog of TCR beta chain sequences. In a later analysis, TCR nucleotide sequences were compared against IMGT/GENE-DB human TR gene sequences so that V and J genes could be assigned. In a later analysis, CDR3 sequences and most-parsimonious VDJ recombination scenarios were assigned using the TCRdist pipeline. A later analysis defined each TCR beta chain by its CDR3 amino acid sequence plus V-gene family, and excluded reads lacking a unique V-gene family. As a way to deal with suspected cross-contamination and a sequencing artifact, a later analysis dropped nearly 600 nucleotide sequences that were highly shared and had low generation probability. In a later analysis, a clonal expansion index was calculated for each public chain from normalized within-repertoire ranks of inferred template counts. A later analysis computed generation probabilities with a VDJ recombination model fitted to out-of-frame rearrangements, and checked the results against IGoR. In a later analysis, TCR-TCR, TCR-HLA and TCR-CMV co-occurrence was scored with hypergeometric tests, and a repertoire-size bias correction was applied to TCR pairs. A later analysis estimated false discovery rates by permuting HLA or CMV assignments 20 times. In a later analysis, co-occurring TCRs were grouped using DBSCAN, and TCRdist sequence similarity was added for clustering within HLA-allele-positive subsets. Repertoires with fewer than 30,000 or more than 120,000 public chains, plus five repertoires with anomalous nucleotide sharing, were excluded from co-occurrence clustering. Not all clones reach the TCRdb copy of this immuneACCESS table, which keeps in-frame sequences only. Checked studies attribute under half of the gap to unresolved V genes and leave the rest unexplained. V and J calls and clone size follow that table, whereas D and trimming were derived from the DNA. The sample table lists about 82,000 clones, 75% to 90% of them with a count of one. Of the sample, about 2.5% falls within the top ten clones.

Summary of the overall study and its limitations: Because HLA typing was unavailable for some donors at each locus, only the typed subset was used in association tests. V-gene and J-gene trimming of TCR beta chains was associated with a missense DCLRE1C variant in a later genetic analysis, and the association was replicated in an independent cohort. A group of highly shared sequence variants was considered likely to be a technical artifact of the sequencing pipeline. According to a later analysis, parvovirus B19, influenza, CMV and Epstein-Barr virus appeared linked to several top co-occurrence clusters. Because the 87-base-pair reads could not distinguish some IMGT-functional V segments, including TRBV6-2 and TRBV6-3, those segments were excluded. A further reported finding was that TCR beta sequences accurately predicted the HLA-A and HLA-B alleles for most subjects in the first cohort. Linkage disequilibrium might explain the correlated functional status among segregating V segments, but an unknown experimental factor could not be ruled out. The earlier analysis of some 560 of the donors excluded roughly 17 rarely observed V segments, including chromosome 9 orphons, because counts were too low. Compared with equally common non-associated chains, HLA-associated TCR beta chains in a later analysis were more clonally expanded and had lower generation probabilities. The study listed 150 to 200 TCR beta chains as associated with cytomegalovirus. At a false discovery rate of 0.05, a later analysis linked about 17,000 TCR beta sequences to specific HLA alleles. Sequencing depth was assumed to be roughly uniform across donors in the presence/absence analyses, though that assumption may not hold. In this cohort, only TCR beta chains were sequenced, and detectable features were limited by the absence of alpha or paired-chain data. In vitro tests confirmed that three of the cytomegalovirus-associated TCR beta chains recognize cytomegalovirus antigens. Broadly in line with IMGT annotations, most TCR beta V segments showed up in productive rearrangements about 90% or about 30% of the time in an earlier analysis of several hundred of the donors. In a later analysis, TCR association rates were found to vary across HLA loci, with the most associated TCRs seen for DRB1 alleles and the fewest for HLA-C alleles. Most TCR sequences were seen in very few donors, while some public TCRs were found in many individuals. Compared with the approximately 670-donor mean, donors in an Asian-associated ancestry cluster had fewer N-insertions in productive TCRs, according to a later genetic analysis. Most CMV-associated TCR beta chains appeared to be HLA-restricted in a later analysis, and the HLA associations seemed to be driven largely by CMV exposure. For the cohort, immune exposure information was limited to CMV serostatus. When HLA alleles, especially DR and DQ, strongly co-occurred, TCR associations were difficult to assign to individual alleles. According to the authors, the approach could potentially be generalized to other disease states and immunological phenotypes. The classifier was reported to diagnose cytomegalovirus status with high specificity and sensitivity in both the original cohort and the validation cohort.

The TCR sequence derives from a young man in good health and CMV-seronegative. The rearrangement combines TRBV7-6 with TRBJ2-7, and TRBD2 matches 7 of the central bases. Sequenced: PBMCs. The bases are TGTGCCAGCAGCTTAGAGGAGAGGTGGGGGGGCTCCTACGAGCAGTACTTC. Its amino acids are CASSLEERWGGSYEQYF.